This T cell receptor beta chain was sequenced for a study of blood T cell repertoires in COVID-19. On the study more broadly: Specimens from acute and convalescent COVID-19 originated in the United States, Italy and Spain. PBMCs, B-cell-depleted T cells, or T cells provided the cDNA or gDNA that made up the material.

Here immunoSEQ multiplex PCR was the method, and the copy in TCRdb shows in-frame clones only, minus some. The sample holds tens of thousands of clones, around 85% seen once. The CDR3 extends over 17 amino acids. V lost 3 bases and J 6 bases, leaving 18 bases between the germline ends. Germline CDR1 is LGHDT and CDR2 is YNNKEL (reference sequence). V gene TRBV3-1 (or the pseudogene TRBV3-2) combines with J gene TRBJ1-6, with D perhaps TRBD1 (5 bases). The sample was peripheral blood. The TCR comes from a human donor in a cohort sampled during active COVID-19. The donor label of this sample is uncertain. The CDR3 DNA follows: TGTGCCAGCAGCCACAATCGGGACTCCGGATCTAATTCACCCCTCCACTTT. Residues: CASSHNRDSGSNSPLHF.